Listed below are T cell receptor beta chains from one sample, sequenced in a study of cytomegalovirus exposure and HLA in healthy donors. The data were produced by immunoSEQ multiplex PCR, yet TCRdb's version contains in-frame clones alone and is incomplete. The sample shows some 120,000 clones, roughly 70% of them seen only once. Sequences were obtained from PBMCs. These receptors were obtained from a man aged 40-50 years in good health and CMV-seropositive. The CDR3 runs from the conserved cysteine through the conserved F or W. A D gene is named only where the DNA matches it firmly. Rows give clone size only sometimes, using once, few, many, or a class for an expanded clone.

cdr3_aa: CASSDLGHTYEQYF
cdr3_nt: TGTGCCAGCAGTGACCTGGGCCATACCTACGAGCAGTACTTC
cdr3_length: 14
d_call: NA
v_call: TRBV27
j_call: TRBJ2-7
clone_size: NA

cdr3_aa: CASRPQTGLGSQFF
cdr3_nt: TGCGCCAGCCGCCCTCAGACAGGATTGGGCTCGCAGTTCTTC
cdr3_length: 14
d_call: NA
v_call: TRBV5-1
j_call: TRBJ2-1
clone_size: once

cdr3_aa: CASSDLLNYGYTF
cdr3_nt: TGCGCCAGCAGTGATCTCCTTAACTATGGCTACACCTTC
cdr3_length: 13
d_call: NA
v_call: TRBV10-1
j_call: TRBJ1-2
clone_size: NA

cdr3_aa: CSVEDRVNYGYTF
cdr3_nt: TGCAGCGTTGAAGATCGGGTGAACTATGGCTACACCTTC
cdr3_length: 13
d_call: NA
v_call: TRBV29-1
j_call: TRBJ1-2
clone_size: NA

cdr3_aa: CASSLGLAGETQYF
cdr3_nt: TGTGCCAGCAGCTTAGGCTTAGCGGGAGAGACCCAGTACTTC
cdr3_length: 14
d_call: TRBD2
v_call: TRBV13
j_call: TRBJ2-5
clone_size: NA

cdr3_aa: CASSSEASSTDTQYF
cdr3_nt: TGCGCCAGCAGCTCGGAGGCTTCTAGCACAGATACGCAGTATTTT
cdr3_length: 15
d_call: NA
v_call: TRBV5-1
j_call: TRBJ2-3
clone_size: NA

cdr3_aa: CASSSPGLAGGRTDTQYF
cdr3_nt: TGTGCCAGCAGCTCCCCAGGACTAGCGGGGGGGCGCACAGATACGCAGTATTTT
cdr3_length: 18
d_call: TRBD2
v_call: TRBV7-2
j_call: TRBJ2-3
clone_size: NA

cdr3_aa: CAISESTDRPQHF
cdr3_nt: TGTGCCATCAGTGAGTCGACAGATCGGCCCCAGCATTTT
cdr3_length: 13
d_call: NA
v_call: TRBV10-3
j_call: TRBJ1-5
clone_size: NA

cdr3_aa: CSVLDRKNTEAFF
cdr3_nt: TGCAGCGTTCTCGACAGGAAGAACACTGAAGCTTTCTTT
cdr3_length: 13
d_call: NA
v_call: TRBV29-1
j_call: TRBJ1-1
clone_size: NA

cdr3_aa: CASSLVSVSEQYF
cdr3_nt: TGTGCCAGCAGCTTGGTGTCAGTTTCCGAGCAGTACTTC
cdr3_length: 13
d_call: NA
v_call: TRBV5-6
j_call: TRBJ2-7
clone_size: NA

cdr3_aa: CASSLGTAGAYGDIEQFF
cdr3_nt: TGTGCTAGCAGCTTAGGGACAGCGGGAGCCTATGGGGACATTGAGCAGTTCTTC
cdr3_length: 18
d_call: NA
v_call: TRBV7-7
j_call: TRBJ2-1
clone_size: NA

cdr3_aa: CATSRVRGRGYTF
cdr3_nt: TGTGCCACCAGCAGAGTACGAGGGCGTGGCTACACCTTC
cdr3_length: 13
d_call: NA
v_call: TRBV15
j_call: TRBJ1-2
clone_size: NA

cdr3_aa: CASSGDTMWRGTEAFF
cdr3_nt: TGTGCCAGCAGTGGAGATACCATGTGGAGGGGCACTGAAGCTTTCTTT
cdr3_length: 16
d_call: NA
v_call: TRBV25-1
j_call: TRBJ1-1
clone_size: few

cdr3_aa: CSVDQGAEVNEQYF
cdr3_nt: TGCAGCGTTGACCAGGGGGCCGAAGTCAACGAGCAGTACTTC
cdr3_length: 14
d_call: TRBD1
v_call: TRBV29-1
j_call: TRBJ2-7
clone_size: NA

cdr3_aa: CASSPLDSSYEQYF
cdr3_nt: TGTGCTAGCAGCCCCCTTGACAGTTCCTACGAGCAGTACTTC
cdr3_length: 14
d_call: NA
v_call: TRBV7-7
j_call: TRBJ2-7
clone_size: NA

cdr3_aa: CASRNTGGGDEQFF
cdr3_nt: TGTGCCAGTAGGAACACAGGGGGCGGCGATGAGCAGTTCTTC
cdr3_length: 14
d_call: TRBD1
v_call: TRBV19
j_call: TRBJ2-1
clone_size: NA

cdr3_aa: CASSGQGATEAFF
cdr3_nt: TGTGCCAGCAGCGGGCAGGGGGCGACTGAAGCTTTCTTT
cdr3_length: 13
d_call: NA
v_call: TRBV21-1
j_call: TRBJ1-1
clone_size: NA

cdr3_aa: CASSRGQGNTEAFF
cdr3_nt: TGCGCCAGCAGCCGCGGACAGGGGAACACTGAAGCTTTCTTT
cdr3_length: 14
d_call: TRBD1
v_call: TRBV5-1
j_call: TRBJ1-1
clone_size: few

cdr3_aa: CASSESGREQFF
cdr3_nt: TGCGCCAGCAGTGAGTCCGGGAGGGAGCAGTTCTTC
cdr3_length: 12
d_call: TRBD2
v_call: TRBV10-2
j_call: TRBJ2-1
clone_size: once

cdr3_aa: CASSLDRASYEQYF
cdr3_nt: TGTGCCAGCAGCTTGGACAGGGCTTCCTACGAGCAGTACTTC
cdr3_length: 14
d_call: TRBD1
v_call: TRBV7-9
j_call: TRBJ2-7
clone_size: few

cdr3_aa: CASRELAGVADTQYF
cdr3_nt: TGTGCCAGCAGAGAACTAGCGGGGGTGGCAGATACGCAGTATTTT
cdr3_length: 15
d_call: TRBD2
v_call: TRBV7-7
j_call: TRBJ2-3
clone_size: NA

cdr3_aa: CAISLQRPEDYGYTF
cdr3_nt: TGTGCCATCAGTCTACAGCGTCCGGAGGACTATGGCTACACCTTC
cdr3_length: 15
d_call: NA
v_call: TRBV10-3
j_call: TRBJ1-2
clone_size: NA

cdr3_aa: CASSASGSSSYEQYF
cdr3_nt: TGTGCCAGCAGTGCCAGCGGTAGCTCAAGCTACGAGCAGTACTTC
cdr3_length: 15
d_call: NA
v_call: TRBV28
j_call: TRBJ2-7
clone_size: NA

cdr3_aa: CASSPMTGPDEQYF
cdr3_nt: TGTGCCAGCTCACCGATGACAGGGCCGGACGAGCAGTACTTC
cdr3_length: 14
d_call: TRBD1
v_call: TRBV18
j_call: TRBJ2-7
clone_size: NA

cdr3_aa: CSVVGQGTYNEQFF
cdr3_nt: TGCAGCGTCGTGGGACAGGGGACCTACAATGAGCAGTTCTTC
cdr3_length: 14
d_call: TRBD1
v_call: TRBV29-1
j_call: TRBJ2-1
clone_size: NA

cdr3_aa: CASSLVQNEQFF
cdr3_nt: TGTGCCAGCAGCTTAGTACAAAATGAGCAGTTCTTC
cdr3_length: 12
d_call: NA
v_call: TRBV7-2
j_call: TRBJ2-1
clone_size: NA

cdr3_aa: CAITRRLAGADTQYF
cdr3_nt: TGTGCCATCACCCGGCGACTAGCGGGGGCAGATACGCAGTATTTT
cdr3_length: 15
d_call: TRBD2
v_call: TRBV10-3
j_call: TRBJ2-3
clone_size: NA

cdr3_aa: CASSLGGSYNEQFF
cdr3_nt: TGCGCCAGCTCGTTGGGGGGGTCCTACAATGAGCAGTTCTTC
cdr3_length: 14
d_call: TRBD2
v_call: TRBV10-1
j_call: TRBJ2-1
clone_size: NA

cdr3_aa: CASSIFTYGGSPLHF
cdr3_nt: TGTGCCAGTAGTATATTCACTTACGGGGGATCACCCCTCCACTTT
cdr3_length: 15
d_call: NA
v_call: TRBV19
j_call: TRBJ1-6
clone_size: NA

cdr3_aa: CASSIGQTFQETQYF
cdr3_nt: TGTGCCAGTAGTATAGGACAGACCTTTCAAGAGACCCAGTACTTC
cdr3_length: 15
d_call: NA
v_call: TRBV19
j_call: TRBJ2-5
clone_size: NA

cdr3_aa: CSSSPLGQGSPQPQHF
cdr3_nt: TGTTCCAGCAGCCCTTTGGGACAGGGGTCCCCCCAGCCCCAGCATTTT
cdr3_length: 16
d_call: TRBD1
v_call: TRBV7-9
j_call: TRBJ1-5
clone_size: NA

cdr3_aa: CAISESGSGKNQPQHF
cdr3_nt: TGTGCCATCAGTGAGTCTGGGTCGGGGAAGAACCAGCCCCAGCATTTT
cdr3_length: 16
d_call: NA
v_call: TRBV10-3
j_call: TRBJ1-5
clone_size: NA

cdr3_aa: CASSLGALNTEAFF
cdr3_nt: TGTGCCAGCAGCTTGGGGGCTTTGAACACTGAAGCTTTCTTT
cdr3_length: 14
d_call: NA
v_call: TRBV5-4
j_call: TRBJ1-1
clone_size: NA

cdr3_aa: CASSLDRDRGTEAFF
cdr3_nt: TGCGCCAGCAGCTTGGACCGGGACCGGGGGACTGAAGCTTTCTTT
cdr3_length: 15
d_call: NA
v_call: TRBV5-1
j_call: TRBJ1-1
clone_size: NA

cdr3_aa: CATSIRQGSGNQPQHF
cdr3_nt: TGTGCCACCAGCATTCGACAGGGTTCGGGCAATCAGCCCCAGCATTTT
cdr3_length: 16
d_call: TRBD1
v_call: TRBV15
j_call: TRBJ1-5
clone_size: NA

cdr3_aa: CASSLARGRVSPLHF
cdr3_nt: TGTGCCAGCAGCTTAGCCAGGGGGCGCGTGTCACCCCTCCACTTT
cdr3_length: 15
d_call: TRBD1
v_call: TRBV11-2
j_call: TRBJ1-6
clone_size: few

cdr3_aa: CASSDPSYGGHEQFF
cdr3_nt: TGTGCCAGCAGCGATCCCTCTTACGGGGGTCATGAGCAGTTCTTC
cdr3_length: 15
d_call: NA
v_call: TRBV11-2
j_call: TRBJ2-1
clone_size: NA

cdr3_aa: CASTAGVSYNEQFF
cdr3_nt: TGTGCCAGCACAGCGGGGGTTTCCTACAATGAGCAGTTCTTC
cdr3_length: 14
d_call: TRBD2
v_call: TRBV2
j_call: TRBJ2-1
clone_size: NA

cdr3_aa: CAWSVSFGYNEQFF
cdr3_nt: TGTGCCTGGAGTGTAAGTTTCGGCTACAATGAGCAGTTCTTC
cdr3_length: 14
d_call: NA
v_call: TRBV30
j_call: TRBJ2-1
clone_size: NA

cdr3_aa: CASSAFGTGEGKNIQYF
cdr3_nt: TGTGCCAGCAGCGCCTTCGGGACAGGCGAGGGCAAAAACATTCAGTACTTC
cdr3_length: 17
d_call: TRBD1
v_call: TRBV6-4
j_call: TRBJ2-4
clone_size: NA